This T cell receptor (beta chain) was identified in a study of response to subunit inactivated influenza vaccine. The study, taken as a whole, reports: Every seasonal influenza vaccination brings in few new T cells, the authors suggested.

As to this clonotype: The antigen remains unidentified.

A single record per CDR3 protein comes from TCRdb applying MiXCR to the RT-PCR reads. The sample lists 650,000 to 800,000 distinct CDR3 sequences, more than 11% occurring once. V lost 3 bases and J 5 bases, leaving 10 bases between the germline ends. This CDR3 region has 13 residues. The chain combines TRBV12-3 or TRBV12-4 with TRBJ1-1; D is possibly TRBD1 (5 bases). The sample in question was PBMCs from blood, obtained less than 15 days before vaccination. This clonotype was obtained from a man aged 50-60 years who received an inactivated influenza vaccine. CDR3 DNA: TGTGCCAGCAGTTTTTACGGGGGGACTGAAGCTTTCTTT. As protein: CASSFYGGTEAFF.